The clone carrying this T cell receptor beta chain has only a few counts. Its matching antigen is unknown. One entry per CDR3 protein results from TCRdb running MiXCR on the 5' RACE reads. Counted here are roughly 49,000 distinct CDR3 sequences, about 28% occurring once; the ten biggest clones make up around 45%. Trimming left V 4 bases short and J 6 bases short, with 11 bases between. CDR3 length: 13 amino acids. Germline values: CDR1 SGHDT, CDR2 YYEEEE. The sample comes from a study of T-cell memory formation after mild COVID-19. Study at large: Across donors, TCR clusters were largely donor specific.

Study results and limitations: CD4+ bias marked clones expanding day 15 to 37, unlike balanced contracting clones. Some clones that responded turned up in pre-infection memory, which suggests that cross-reactive memory joined in.

This receptor was taken from a man aged 18 to 29 who had mild COVID-19 (a few samples of this study predate the infection). Cell type and time point are not known. The sequencing input was PBMCs or a T cell subset sorted from them (not recorded which). The chain combines TRBV5-6 with TRBJ2-1, with D possibly being TRBD2 (6 bases). This CDR3 reads CASSPAGSNEQFF. For the CDR3, the DNA is TGTGCCAGCAGCCCGGCCGGGAGCAATGAGCAGTTCTTC.